This T cell receptor beta chain was retrieved from a study of T-cell memory formation after mild COVID-19. Study-wide background: Clusters were largely donor specific.

Constant-segment-primed 5'RACE gave TCR alpha and TCR beta cDNA libraries with sample barcodes and UMIs. TCRdb passed the 5' RACE reads through MiXCR, listing each CDR3 protein once. The sample yields 140,000 or so distinct CDR3 sequences, 15% to 20% seen once. The CDR3 spans 14 residues. Between the trimmed V and J ends, which lost 4 bases and 6 bases, there was a span of 12 bases. CDR1 SGHDN and CDR2 FVKESK come from the germline V gene. About this clonotype: Its matching antigen is unknown.

General study points: In second-wave clones peaking day 37, SARS-CoV-2 specificity remained unconfirmed. While clones contracting from day 15 to 85 were balanced between CD4 and CD8, later expanders leaned CD4+.

The sequence was obtained from an adult woman who had mild COVID-19 (a few samples of this study predate the infection). Cell type and time point are not known. V is TRBV14 and J is TRBJ2-2, with a possible D match to TRBD1 (5 bases). The specimen was PBMCs or a T cell subset sorted from them (not recorded which). CDR3 protein: CASSPRQIAGELFF. CDR3 coding DNA: TGTGCCAGCAGCCCCAGACAGATCGCCGGGGAGCTGTTTTTT.